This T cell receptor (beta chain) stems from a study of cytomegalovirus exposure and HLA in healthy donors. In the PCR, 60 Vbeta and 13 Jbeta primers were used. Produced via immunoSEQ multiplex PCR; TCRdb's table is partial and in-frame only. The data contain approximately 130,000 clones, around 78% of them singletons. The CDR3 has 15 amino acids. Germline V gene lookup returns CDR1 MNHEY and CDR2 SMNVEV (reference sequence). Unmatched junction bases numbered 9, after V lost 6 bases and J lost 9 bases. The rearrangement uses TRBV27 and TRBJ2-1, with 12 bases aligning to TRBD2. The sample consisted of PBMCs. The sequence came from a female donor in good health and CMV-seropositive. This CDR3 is CASSQGGLAGFEQFF. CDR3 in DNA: TGTGCCAGCAGCCAAGGCGGACTAGCGGGATTTGAGCAGTTCTTC.